The text below deals with one T cell receptor (beta chain). The sample belongs to a study of blood T cell repertoires in COVID-19. Assignments of participants to cohorts depended upon their own reported clinical history. The ends lost 0 bases at V and 4 bases at J; junction bases unmatched: 5. This CDR3 has 15 amino acids. CDR1 and CDR2 (germline): LNHNV, YYDKDF (reference sequence). Source study methods: Nucleated cell counts were estimated from reference gene primer amplification. Method: immunoSEQ multiplex PCR; TCRdb's copy keeps in-frame clones and lacks some. V and J calls and clone size come straight from that table; D and trimming were deduced from the DNA. The sample includes some 340,000 clones, 80% to 85% of them seen just once.

The sequencing sample was made of PBMCs or T cells enriched from blood (not recorded which). The receptor comes from a woman in her fifties or sixties who had recovered from COVID-19. The rearrangement links TRBV15 to TRBJ1-2; TRBD1 aligns across 7 bases. The DNA of the CDR3 is TGTGCCACCAGCAGAGATCTGGCAGGGGGCTATGGCTACACCTTC. Amino acids: CATSRDLAGGYGYTF.